A single sample gave rise to the 25 T cell receptor beta chains below, sequenced in a study of T cells in Graves' hyperthyroidism and ophthalmopathy. Amplified TCR beta CDR3 regions came from RNA transcripts. HTBI primers were the set used in a first-round RT-PCR of the TCR CDR3. TCRdb passed the multiplex PCR reads through MiXCR, listing each CDR3 protein once. The sample consists of hundreds of thousands of distinct CDR3 sequences, around 15% of them appearing once. Material: blood. These receptors were collected from a woman between 45 and 65 years old with Graves' ophthalmopathy.

In its sample, this clonotype was seen a few times. This chain joins TRBV20-1 and TRBJ2-3; D could derive from TRBD1 or TRBD2 (5 bases each). V was pared by 2 bases and J by 1 base, with 13 bases between. Germline-derived CDR1 and CDR2 are DFQATT and SNEGSKA (reference sequence). The CDR3 consists of 15 residues. The CDR3 loop is CSARPGRSRTDTQYF. For the CDR3, the DNA is TGCAGTGCTAGACCGGGACGGAGCCGCACAGATACGCAGTATTTT.

This clonotype was seen only a few times. The genes are TRBV2 and TRBJ2-1, with 14 bases identical to TRBD2. J was trimmed by 8 bases and V by 9 bases; bases with no gene match: 12. Germline lookup yields CDR1 SNHLY and CDR2 FYNNEI. The CDR3 sequence is 16 residues long. CDR3 amino acids: CASMGLAGEGLDEQFF. CDR3 DNA sequence: TGTGCCAGTATGGGACTAGCGGGAGAGGGATTGGATGAGCAGTTCTTC.

This clonotype was picked up many times. The V gene is TRBV20-1, the J gene TRBJ2-1; D is unclear. Germline CDR1 DFQATT, CDR2 SNEGSKA (reference sequence). This CDR3 is built from 14 residues. The V and J ends lost 3 bases and 0 bases respectively, with 9 bases between them. The CDR3 nucleotides are TGCAGTGCTAGCCGCGGTAGCTCCTACAATGAGCAGTTCTTC. This translates into CSASRGSSYNEQFF.

This clonotype was observed a few times. This chain joins TRBV19 and TRBJ2-2; D is perhaps TRBD1 (5 bases). The germline V gene has CDR1 LNHDA and CDR2 SQIVND (reference sequence). This CDR3 spans 13 amino acids. V gave up 2 bases and J gave up 5 bases, with 6 bases separating them. CDR3 protein: CASSIKGTGELFF. DNA for the CDR3: TGTGCCAGTAGTATAAAGGGGACCGGGGAGCTGTTTTTT. The whole variable domain, remainder taken from reference TRBV19 and TRBJ2-2, is DGGITQSPKYLFRKEGQNVTLSCEQNLNHDAMYWYRQDPGQGLRLIYYSQIVNDFQKGDIAEGYSVSREKKESFPLTVTSAQKNPTAFYLCASSIKGTGELFFGEGSRLTVL.

This clonotype has a handful of counts. The chain carries TRBV2 and TRBJ2-2, with D unclear. Germline V gene lookup returns CDR1 SNHLY and CDR2 FYNNEI. V was shortened by 1 base and J by 1 base, with 4 bases between the two germline ends. This CDR3 region has 14 residues. CDR3 amino acids: CASSEEGNTGELFF. The CDR3 DNA reads as TGTGCCAGCAGTGAAGAAGGGAACACCGGGGAGCTGTTTTTT.

The genes are TRBV5-1 and TRBJ2-5; a weak D match, TRBD1 (5 bases). This CDR3 spans 14 amino acids. V lost 6 bases to trimming and J lost 2 bases, with 14 bases between them. CDR1 and CDR2 (germline): SGHRS, YFSETQ. The CDR3 spells CASNYRQTQETQYF. The CDR3 region has the DNA TGCGCCAGCAACTACAGACAGACGCAAGAGACCCAGTACTTC.

This clonotype occurred many times. The rearrangement uses TRBV28 and TRBJ2-1, with a possible D match to TRBD2 (5 bases). This CDR3 is 18 amino acids long. Germline CDR1 MDHEN, CDR2 SYDVKM. V was shortened by 6 bases and J by 0 bases, with 21 bases between the two germline ends. The CDR3 region has the DNA TGTGCCAGCAGCCTGTCTTGGCTAGCCAAACTCTCCTACAATGAGCAGTTCTTC. Translated: CASSLSWLAKLSYNEQFF.

This clonotype occurred many times. The rearrangement uses TRBV30 and TRBJ1-2; 8 positions match TRBD1. Germline trimming cut 4 bases from V and 5 bases from J; bases unmatched to any gene: 6. This CDR3 is built from 13 residues. CDR1 is GTSNPN and CDR2 is SVGIG in the germline V gene (reference sequence). The CDR3 sequence: CAWNGQGYYGYTF. The CDR3 bases are TGTGCCTGGAACGGACAGGGTTATTATGGCTACACCTTC.

This clonotype has ten or more counts. As DNA, the CDR3 is TGTGCCACCAGTGGCAGGGTCGACAATCAGCCCCAGCATTTT. It is translated as CATSGRVDNQPQHF. The chain carries TRBV24-1 and TRBJ1-5; D is possibly TRBD1 (5 bases). Germline V gene sequence: CDR1 KGHDR, CDR2 SFDVKD. The CDR3 contains 14 residues. The germline V and J ends were trimmed by 5 bases and 3 bases, with 10 bases remaining between them.

The rearrangement links TRBV9 to TRBJ2-2, with D maybe TRBD1 (6 bases). The CDR3 totals 15 residues. The germline V gene has CDR1 SGDLS and CDR2 YYNGEE. V lost 3 bases and J lost 0, with 9 bases in between. The CDR3, as DNA: TGTGCCAGCAGCGGAGGGACACCGAACACCGGGGAGCTGTTTTTT. It translates to CASSGGTPNTGELFF.

This clonotype was observed many times. This chain links TRBV28 with TRBJ1-2, with 10 nucleotides matching TRBD1. Germline-derived CDR1 and CDR2 are MDHEN and SYDVKM. J lost 4 bases, V lost 4 bases, and 3 bases had no gene match. The CDR3 sequence is 14 residues long. CDR3 residues: CASSSTGGSYGYTF. CDR3 coding DNA: TGTGCCAGCAGTTCGACAGGGGGCAGCTATGGCTACACCTTC.

The chain has TRBV28 and TRBJ2-5; D unclear. CDR3 length: 16 amino acids. Germline V gene sequence: CDR1 MDHEN, CDR2 SYDVKM. V was shortened by 6 bases and J by 3 bases, with 20 bases between the two germline ends. CDR3 in DNA: TGTGCCAGCAGCAAACCTCTGAACAGCCCTAAAGAGACCCAGTACTTC. Translated, it gives CASSKPLNSPKETQYF.

In this sample, this clonotype turned up once. The gene calls are TRBV14 and TRBJ2-1, with TRBD2 identical over 7 bases. CDR1 is SGHDN and CDR2 is FVKESK in the germline V gene. The V segment lost 6 bases and the J segment 10 bases; nucleotides outside the gene matches: 15. CDR3 length equals 15 residues. The CDR3 sequence: CASRKTGTIIPEQFF. CDR3 nucleotides: TGTGCCAGCAGGAAAACCGGGACTATCATACCAGAGCAGTTCTTC.

There are many counts of this clonotype. The rearrangement joins TRBV11-2 to TRBJ2-3; 9 bases align to TRBD2. The CDR3 contains 16 residues. Germline trimming cut 2 bases from V and 3 bases from J; bases unmatched to any gene: 6. Germline values: CDR1 SGHAT, CDR2 FQNNGV. CDR3 sequence reads: CASSLRGAGGTDTQYF. CDR3 DNA: TGTGCCAGCAGCTTACGGGGAGCGGGAGGTACAGATACGCAGTATTTT.

This clonotype was seen ten or more times. The rearrangement uses TRBV6-2 or TRBV6-3 and TRBJ1-1; unclear D gene. Trimming took 8 bases from V and 0 from J, leaving 10 bases between them. Germline V CDR1 and CDR2: MNHEY, SVGEGT. The CDR3 runs 13 residues. The CDR3 coding sequence is TGTGCCAGCTCTAAAAGGGTGAACACTGAAGCTTTCTTT. This codes for CASSKRVNTEAFF.

This clonotype came up a few times. The chain is built from TRBV5-8 and TRBJ1-3; D remains unclear. CDR3 size: 15 residues. The germline V and J ends were trimmed by 0 bases and 2 bases, with 9 bases remaining between them. CDR1 is SGHTS, CDR2 YDEGEE, per germline. The CDR3 is CASSLEVGTGNTIYF. The DNA of the CDR3 is TGTGCCAGCAGCTTGGAGGTCGGAACTGGAAACACCATATATTTT.

The rearrangement uses TRBV19 and TRBJ2-5; 12 bases line up with TRBD1. CDR1 and CDR2 from the germline V gene are LNHDA and SQIVND (reference sequence). The CDR3 runs 17 residues. With 4 bases clipped from V and 4 bases from J, the junction kept 10 bases outside the gene matches. CDR3 coding DNA: TGTGCCAGTAGTAAGGGACAGGGGGCGCGGTGGACAGAGACCCAGTACTTC. Its translation is CASSKGQGARWTETQYF.

Details on this clonotype: Just one base apart from a much larger clone, this may be a read error. This chain joins TRBV12-3 or TRBV12-4 and TRBJ2-3; 9 nucleotides match TRBD2. There are 17 residues in the CDR3. CDR3 DNA: TGTGCCAGCAGTTTATCGACTAGCGGCTTAAGCACAGATGCGCAGTATTTT. This gives the protein CASSLSTSGLSTDAQYF.

This clonotype was found many times. V and J are TRBV5-6 and TRBJ2-7, with 7 nucleotides matching TRBD2. The CDR3 is 14 amino acids. Germline values: CDR1 SGHDT, CDR2 YYEEEE. Trimming took 4 bases from V and 3 from J; bases not matched to a gene: 7. The CDR3 sequence: CASSGLAEDYEQYF. The CDR3 DNA reads TGTGCCAGCAGCGGGCTAGCGGAGGACTACGAGCAGTACTTC.

This clonotype was detected many times. Here the CDR3 DNA reads TGTGCCAGCAGTCCCGCCCGGGACAGGGGGCAGTCCCGCTACACCTTC. Translation gives CASSPARDRGQSRYTF. V is TRBV6-1 and J is TRBJ1-2; 12 nucleotides align to TRBD1. Germline trimming cut 5 bases from V and 9 bases from J; bases unmatched to any gene: 13. CDR1 is MNHNS, CDR2 SASEGT, per germline. The CDR3 is 16 amino acids.

V is TRBV19 and J is TRBJ2-1, with 10 bases lining up with TRBD1. J was trimmed by 9 bases and V by 4 bases; bases with no gene match: 12. The CDR3 extends over 16 amino acids. Germline CDR1 and CDR2: LNHDA and SQIVND (reference sequence). The CDR3 bases are TGTGCCAGTAGTACCCAAGGACAGGGGGTTGCTGCTGAGCAGTTCTTC. Translated, it gives CASSTQGQGVAAEQFF.

This clonotype was detected ten times or more. The rearrangement joins TRBV7-8 to TRBJ2-1; TRBD2 matches at 14 bases. The germline V gene has CDR1 SGHVS and CDR2 FQNEAQ. The CDR3 contains 17 residues. V dropped 5 bases and J dropped 0; count of bases not matched to a gene: 3. The CDR3 reads CASSVGLAGGSYNEQFF. The CDR3 DNA is TGTGCCAGCAGCGTCGGACTAGCGGGAGGCTCCTACAATGAGCAGTTCTTC.

This clonotype has just a few counts. The chain combines TRBV28 with TRBJ2-7, with TRBD1 matching 8 bases. The CDR3 is 16 amino acids. Losses at the gene ends were 5 bases for V and 0 bases for J; bases not matched to a gene: 9. CDR1 is MDHEN, CDR2 SYDVKM, per germline. The CDR3 region has the DNA TGTGCCAGCAGTCCCCGGACAGGGCCACGCTCCTACGAGCAGTACTTC. This translates into CASSPRTGPRSYEQYF. Full variable domain (remainder filled in from reference TRBV28 and TRBJ2-7): DVKVTQSSRYLVKRTGEKVFLECVQDMDHENMFWYRQDPGLGLRLIYFSYDVKMKEKGDIPEGYSVSREKKERFSLILESASTNQTSMYLCASSPRTGPRSYEQYFGPGTRLTVT.

This clonotype has just one count. It may be a read error: a sequence one base away is much more abundant. The gene calls are TRBV6-6 and TRBJ1-1; D may be TRBD1 (5 bases). Germline-derived CDR1 and CDR2 are MNHNY and SVGAGI (reference sequence). This CDR3 has 15 amino acids. This CDR3 reads CVSSYSERGNTEAFF. Here the CDR3 DNA reads TGTGTCAGCAGTTACTCGGAGAGGGGGAACACTGAAGCTTTCTTT.

This clonotype was recorded a few times. V gene TRBV12-3 or TRBV12-4 combines with J gene TRBJ2-5; 8 positions agree with TRBD2. The V segment lost 3 bases and the J segment 5 bases; nucleotides outside the gene matches: 11. This CDR3 contains 16 residues. The CDR3: CASSLWAGGLEETQYF. Here the CDR3 DNA reads TGTGCCAGCAGTTTGTGGGCGGGAGGTTTGGAGGAGACCCAGTACTTC.